The clone carrying this T cell receptor (beta chain) was seen many times. This record belongs to a study of regulatory T cells in long-lasting Graves disease. Time point reported: persistent/refractory GD, antithyroid drugs over 5 years with positive TRAb. PBMCs provided the RNA from which the TCR library was made. Both iRepertoire HTBI primers and Arm-PCR of CDR3 regions were used to build the TCR beta libraries. MiXCR, run by TCRdb on the multiplex PCR reads, gives a single entry per CDR3 protein. Of approximately 400,000 distinct CDR3 sequences in the sample, approximately 25% were seen once. The sequenced sample was peripheral blood mononuclear cells (PBMCs), obtained when the disease was refractory, from a patient treated with antithyroid drugs. The receptor's source is a woman in her thirties or forties with Graves disease.

Here the CDR3 reads CASSMDSSGANVLTF. Written as DNA, the CDR3 is TGTGCCAGCAGTATGGACAGCTCTGGGGCCAACGTCCTGACTTTC. The chain carries TRBV28 and TRBJ2-6; a weak D match, TRBD1 (6 bases). The CDR3 sequence is 15 residues long. V was shortened by 5 bases and J by 0 bases, with 8 bases between the two germline ends. CDR1 MDHEN and CDR2 SYDVKM come from the germline V gene.